Below are 5 T cell receptor beta chains sequenced from a single sample in a study of cytomegalovirus exposure and HLA in healthy donors. Profiling relied on immunoSEQ multiplex PCR, and the TCRdb table lists in-frame clones only, not all of them. The data hold approximately 140,000 clones, with approximately 87% observed a single time. Sequenced sample: PBMCs. Receptors were obtained from a young man in good health and CMV-seronegative.

This chain connects TRBV4-3 to TRBJ2-7, with TRBD2 identical over 10 bases. CDR1 and CDR2 (germline): LGHNA, YSLEER. This CDR3 spans 15 amino acids. V shed 3 bases and J 1 base; nucleotides not matched to a gene: 3. CDR3 protein: CASSQGLATSYEQYF. The CDR3 bases are TGCGCCAGCAGCCAGGGACTAGCGACATCCTACGAGCAGTACTTC.

The chain recombines TRBV18 with TRBJ2-1, with D unresolved. Germline V lookup: CDR1 KGHSH, CDR2 LQKENI. This CDR3 comprises 14 residues. Trimming pared 2 bases from V and 3 bases from J, leaving 8 bases between. The CDR3 sequence: CASSPMRHYNEQFF. The CDR3 coding sequence is TGTGCCAGCTCACCAATGCGGCACTACAATGAGCAGTTCTTC. The full variable domain, in which reference TRBV18 and TRBJ2-1 provide the parts outside the CDR3, is NAGVMQNPRHLVRRRGQEARLRCSPMKGHSHVYWYRQLPEEGLKFMVYLQKENIIDESGMPKERFSAEFPKEGPSILRIQQVVRGDSAAYFCASSPMRHYNEQFFGPGTRLTVL.

The V gene is TRBV5-6, the J gene TRBJ1-5; 10 bases agree with TRBD1. Germline CDR1 SGHDT, CDR2 YYEEEE. Germline trimming cut 2 bases from V and 7 bases from J; bases unmatched to any gene: 9. The CDR3 is 16 residues long. This CDR3 reads CASSFMGQGKNQPQHF. The CDR3 DNA reads as TGTGCCAGCAGCTTTATGGGACAGGGGAAGAACCAGCCCCAGCATTTT.

The chain's CDR3 is CASVSLVGGEAFF. The CDR3 DNA sequence: TGTGCCAGCGTGAGTCTTGTTGGCGGTGAAGCTTTCTTT. The rearrangement links TRBV13 to TRBJ1-1; no reliable D call. CDR3 length: 13 amino acids. CDR1 is PRHDT and CDR2 is FYEKMQ in the germline V gene (reference sequence). The ends were cut back, 8 bases at V and 7 bases at J, with 17 bases in the middle.

The chain uses TRBV5-1 and TRBJ1-2; D is undetermined. This CDR3 has 14 amino acids. Per germline, CDR1 SGHRS and CDR2 YFSETQ. The germline V and J ends were trimmed by 0 bases and 0 bases, with 6 bases remaining between them. The DNA of the CDR3 is TGCGCCAGCAGCTTGGAGACACCTAACTATGGCTACACCTTC. Protein: CASSLETPNYGYTF.